This T cell receptor (beta chain) was sequenced for a study of blood T cell repertoires in COVID-19. Overall study context: There were acute and convalescent COVID-19 samples, and they came from the United States, Italy and Spain. T cells, B-cell-depleted T cells, or PBMCs supplied cDNA or gDNA.

In the original analysis: From reference gene primer amplification, estimates of nucleated cell counts were derived. This table comes from immunoSEQ multiplex PCR, and its TCRdb copy is limited to in-frame clones, with some not included. V, J and clone size are taken as reported in that table, and D and trimming were inferred from the DNA itself. The sample contains hundreds of thousands of clones, 70% to 90% of which appear only once. This CDR3 spans 15 amino acids. CDR1 and CDR2 (germline): SGDLS, YYNGEE. The trim removed 4 bases at V and 2 bases at J, leaving 4 bases unmatched. The chain carries TRBV9 and TRBJ2-3; 10 bases line up with TRBD2. The sequenced sample consisted of peripheral blood. This TCR was sampled from a man aged 18 to 29 with active or convalescent COVID-19. The CDR3, as DNA: TGTGCCAGCAGCATCACTAGCGGGGTCACAGATACGCAGTATTTT. Its translation: CASSITSGVTDTQYF. The full variable domain, its missing parts supplied by reference TRBV9 and TRBJ2-3, is DSGVTQTPKHLITATGQRVTLRCSPRSGDLSVYWYQQSLDQGLQFLIQYYNGEERAKGNILERFSAQQFPDLHSELNLSSLELGDSALYFCASSITSGVTDTQYFGPGTRLTVL.